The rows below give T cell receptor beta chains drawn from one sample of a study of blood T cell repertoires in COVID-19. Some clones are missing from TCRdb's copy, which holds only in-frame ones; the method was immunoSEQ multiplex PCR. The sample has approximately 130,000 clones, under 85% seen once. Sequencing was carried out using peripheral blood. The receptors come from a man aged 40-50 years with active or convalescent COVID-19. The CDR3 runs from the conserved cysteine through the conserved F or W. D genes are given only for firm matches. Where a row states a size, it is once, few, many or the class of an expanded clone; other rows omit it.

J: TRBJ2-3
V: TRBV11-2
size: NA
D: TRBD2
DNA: TGTGCCAGCAGCTTCGGGGGGATCACAGATACGCAGTATTTT
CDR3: CASSFGGITDTQYF

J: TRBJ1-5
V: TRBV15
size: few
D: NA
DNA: TGTGCCACCAGCAGAGATGGCCAGCCCCAGCATTTT
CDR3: CATSRDGQPQHF

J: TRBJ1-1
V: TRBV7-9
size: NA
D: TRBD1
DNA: TGTGCCAGCAGCAGACCGGGACAGGGTACTGAAGCTTTCTTT
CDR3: CASSRPGQGTEAFF

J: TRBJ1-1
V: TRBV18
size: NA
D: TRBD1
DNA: TGTGCCAGCTCGGGGGACAGTCAAATGAACACTGAAGCTTTCTTT
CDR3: CASSGDSQMNTEAFF

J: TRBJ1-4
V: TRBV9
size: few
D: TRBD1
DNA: TGTGCCAGCAGCAAACAGGGGGCGCAGGAAAAACTGTTTTTT
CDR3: CASSKQGAQEKLFF

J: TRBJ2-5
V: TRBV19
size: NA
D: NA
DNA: TGTGCCAGTAGTATAGGGGGAGGAGAGACCCAGTACTTC
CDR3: CASSIGGGETQYF

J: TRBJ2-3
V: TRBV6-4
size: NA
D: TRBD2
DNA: TGTGCCAGCAGCCAACTAGCGTCAAGCACAGATACGCAGTATTTT
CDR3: CASSQLASSTDTQYF

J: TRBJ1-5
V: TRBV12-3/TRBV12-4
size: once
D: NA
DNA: TGTGCCAGCAGTTTTAACAATCAGCCCCAGCATTTT
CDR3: CASSFNNQPQHF

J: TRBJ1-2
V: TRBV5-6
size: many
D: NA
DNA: TGTGCCAGCAGCCCGGACGCGGGCCAGAATAACTATGGCTACACCTTC
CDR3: CASSPDAGQNNYGYTF

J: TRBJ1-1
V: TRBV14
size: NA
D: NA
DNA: TGTGCCAGCAGCCCCGGACAGATGAACACTGAAGCTTTCTTT
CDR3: CASSPGQMNTEAFF

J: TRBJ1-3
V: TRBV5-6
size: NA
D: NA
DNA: TGTGCCAGCAGCCCCCTGGCAGGGTCTGGAAACACCATATATTTT
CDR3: CASSPLAGSGNTIYF

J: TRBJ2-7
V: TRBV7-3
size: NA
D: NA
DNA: TGTGCCAGCAGCTTATATCAGGGGACACCCTACGAGCAGTACTTC
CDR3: CASSLYQGTPYEQYF

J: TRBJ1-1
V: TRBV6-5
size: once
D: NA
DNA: TGTGCCAGCAGTTACTCAGGGGTGGTGGACACTGAAGCTTTCTTT
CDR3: CASSYSGVVDTEAFF

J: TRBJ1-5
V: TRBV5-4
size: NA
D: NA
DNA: TGTGCCAGCAGCTTGAAGGAGGGTCCAAATCAGCCCCAGCATTTT
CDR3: CASSLKEGPNQPQHF

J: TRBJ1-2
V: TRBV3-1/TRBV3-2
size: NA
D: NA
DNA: TGTGCCAGCAGCCGGGGAGGGGATGGCTACACCTTC
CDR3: CASSRGGDGYTF

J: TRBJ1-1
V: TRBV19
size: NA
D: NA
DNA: TGTGCCAGTAGTATAGGCCAGGGCCGTGAAGCTTTCTTT
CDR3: CASSIGQGREAFF

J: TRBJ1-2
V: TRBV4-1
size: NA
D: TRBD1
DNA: TGCGCCAGCAGCCAAGATTCGCCCGGGACAGGGGGCCTCTATGGCTACACCTTC
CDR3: CASSQDSPGTGGLYGYTF

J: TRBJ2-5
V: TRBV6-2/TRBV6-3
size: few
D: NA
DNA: TGTGCCAGCAGCCCTTTAACAGGGATCCAAGAGACCCAGTACTTC
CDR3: CASSPLTGIQETQYF

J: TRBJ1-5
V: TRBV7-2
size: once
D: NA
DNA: TGTGCCAGCAGCTTAGTGGGGGGGTCAGGGAATCAGCCCCAGCATTTT
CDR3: CASSLVGGSGNQPQHF

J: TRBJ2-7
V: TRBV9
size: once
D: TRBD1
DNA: TGTGCCAGCAGCAACGGACAGGGTAGAGACGAGCAGTACTTC
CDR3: CASSNGQGRDEQYF

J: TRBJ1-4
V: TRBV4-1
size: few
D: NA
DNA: TGCGCCAGCAGCCAAGTGGACAGTTCCTTAACTTTCAAACCGACCGTGGTAAAACTGTTTTTT
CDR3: CASSQVDSSLTFKPTVVKLFF

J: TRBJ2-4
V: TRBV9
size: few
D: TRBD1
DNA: TGTGCCAGCAGCGTGGACGTTTCGGGACAGGGGACCAAAAACATTCAGTACTTC
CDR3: CASSVDVSGQGTKNIQYF

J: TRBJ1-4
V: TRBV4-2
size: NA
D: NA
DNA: TGTGCCAGCAGCCAAGATCGGGGAGGGCCACCTACCCAAAGGGCAACTAATGAAAAACTGTTTTTT
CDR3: CASSQDRGGPPTQRATNEKLFF

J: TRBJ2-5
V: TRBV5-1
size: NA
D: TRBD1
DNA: TGCGCCAGCAGCTCCGGGACAGGGGGCGCGGAGACCCAGTACTTC
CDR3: CASSSGTGGAETQYF

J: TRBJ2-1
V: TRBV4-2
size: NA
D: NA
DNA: TGTGCCAGCAGCCTCGTCGGGGGGCCCAATGAGCAGTTCTTC
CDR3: CASSLVGGPNEQFF

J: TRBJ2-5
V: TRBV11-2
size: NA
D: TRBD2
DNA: TGTGCCAGCAGCCGGGGACTAGCGGGGGGGCGGGCAGAAGAGACCCAGTACTTC
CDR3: CASSRGLAGGRAEETQYF

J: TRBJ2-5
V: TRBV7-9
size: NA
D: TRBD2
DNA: TGTGCCAGCAGCCCGACGGCGGGGGGCCGGGGGGAGACCCAGTACTTC
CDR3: CASSPTAGGRGETQYF

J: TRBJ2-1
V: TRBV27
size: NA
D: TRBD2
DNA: TGTGCCAGCAGTTCTCGTCGGACTAGCGGGGGGCAAGACAATGAGCAGTTCTTC
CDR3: CASSSRRTSGGQDNEQFF

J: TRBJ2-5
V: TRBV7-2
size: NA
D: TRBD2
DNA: TGTGCCAGCAGCCGCAGGACCGGGACTAGCGGGGTTCAGGGAGAGACCCAGTACTTC
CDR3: CASSRRTGTSGVQGETQYF

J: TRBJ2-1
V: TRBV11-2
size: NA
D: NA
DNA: TGTGCCAGCTCACCCGGGGGTCAATACAATGAGCAGTTCTTC
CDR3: CASSPGGQYNEQFF

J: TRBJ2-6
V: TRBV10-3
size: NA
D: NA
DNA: TGTGCCATCAGTGGTACTGGGGCCAACGTCCTGACTTTC
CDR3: CAISGTGANVLTF

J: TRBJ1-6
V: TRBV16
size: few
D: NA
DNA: TGTGCCAGCAGCCAATGGGGGCTCAGAAGCCCTTCCAATAATTCACCCCTCCACTTT
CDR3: CASSQWGLRSPSNNSPLHF

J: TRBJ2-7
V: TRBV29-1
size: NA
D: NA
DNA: TGCAGCGTTGTTAAGGGGACCTACGAGCAGTACTTC
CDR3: CSVVKGTYEQYF

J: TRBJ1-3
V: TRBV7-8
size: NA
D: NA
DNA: TGTGCCAGCAGCTTATTGGCGGGTTTTGGAAACACCATATATTTT
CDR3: CASSLLAGFGNTIYF

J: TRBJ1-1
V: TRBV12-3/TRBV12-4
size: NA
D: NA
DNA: TGTGCCAGCAGTTTTGAGGTTAACACTGAAGCTTTCTTT
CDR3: CASSFEVNTEAFF

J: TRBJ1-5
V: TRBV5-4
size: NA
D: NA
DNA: TGTGCCAGCAGCTTGGGTGGCCCCCGGGGGAATCAGCCCCAGCATTTT
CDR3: CASSLGGPRGNQPQHF

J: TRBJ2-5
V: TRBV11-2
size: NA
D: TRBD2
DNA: TGTGCCAGCAGCTTAAGCGGGGGAATAGAGACCCAGTACTTC
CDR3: CASSLSGGIETQYF

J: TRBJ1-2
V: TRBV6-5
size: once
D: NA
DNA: TGTGCCACGCGGGGGGGTGGAGATGGCTACACCTTC
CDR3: CATRGGGDGYTF

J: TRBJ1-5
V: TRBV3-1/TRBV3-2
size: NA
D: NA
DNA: TGTGCCAGCAGCCAAGACAAAATTCAGCCCCAGCATTTT
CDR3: CASSQDKIQPQHF

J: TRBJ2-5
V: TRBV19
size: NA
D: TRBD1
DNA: TGTGCCAGTAGAGCGTGGGAAGGGGGCTTGGAGACCCAGTACTTC
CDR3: CASRAWEGGLETQYF

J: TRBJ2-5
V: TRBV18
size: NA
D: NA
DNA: TGTGCCAGCTCACCAGACCGGGTCGGGGAGACCCAGTACTTC
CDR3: CASSPDRVGETQYF

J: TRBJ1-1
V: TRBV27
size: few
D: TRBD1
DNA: TGTGCCAGCAGTTTGCGAGGGGGCTCCGCTGAAGCTTTCTTT
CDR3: CASSLRGGSAEAFF

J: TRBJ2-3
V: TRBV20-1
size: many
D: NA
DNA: TGCAGTGCTCCCATGGGGGGTACGCAGTATTTT
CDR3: CSAPMGGTQYF

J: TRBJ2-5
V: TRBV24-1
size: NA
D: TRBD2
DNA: TGTGCCACCAGTGATGATCGGACTAGCGGGGAAGAGACCCAGTACTTC
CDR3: CATSDDRTSGEETQYF

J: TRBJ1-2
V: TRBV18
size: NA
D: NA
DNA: TGTGCCAGCTCACCGAAGGGGGGGGCTGGCTACACCTTC
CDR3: CASSPKGGAGYTF

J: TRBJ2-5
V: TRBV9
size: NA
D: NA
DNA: TGTGCCAGCAGCGTAGCTTCAGGGTTGGGGACCCAGTACTTC
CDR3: CASSVASGLGTQYF